This note documents a single T cell receptor (beta chain) sequence. Antigen unknown. Unexposed donor CD4+ T cells date from about 2011-2019, before the COVID-19 pandemic. CD4+ T cells were isolated from the cells after around 10 days of culture. Data came from immunoSEQ multiplex PCR; TCRdb stores just in-frame clones and leaves some out. The data contain under 25,000 clones, around 78% of them seen just once; the ten biggest clones take up about 18%. This entry belongs to a study of CD4 T cells in relation to SARS-CoV-2 and coronaviruses. Turning to the study itself: No peptide or an HIV-1 Nef peptide pool served as negative control.

The sequencing input was CD4+ T cells from PBMCs, cultured in vitro. The receptor comes from a human donor in good health.

CDR3 loop: CASSFNRGDNHEQYF. The CDR3 DNA follows: TGTGCCAGCAGTTTCAACAGGGGAGACAACCACGAGCAGTACTTC. The rearrangement uses TRBV6-5 and TRBJ2-7, with 7 nucleotides matching TRBD1. The CDR3 contains 15 residues. Germline loops: CDR1 MNHEY, CDR2 SVGAGI. V gave up 4 bases and J gave up 5 bases; unmatched junction bases: 11.